Listed below are T cell receptor beta chains from one sample, sequenced in a study of blood T cell repertoires in COVID-19. Assay used: immunoSEQ multiplex PCR; TCRdb lists only in-frame clones, some missing. The sample shows approximately 310,000 clones, more than 75% of them seen only once. The sample was peripheral blood. All receptors derive from a man aged 50 to 60 with active or convalescent COVID-19. CDR3s include the opening cysteine and the closing phenylalanine or tryptophan. The order of the fields is clone size, V gene, CDR3 protein. Some rows have no size entry. The others give once, few or many, or a class for an expanded clone.

clone size: once
V gene: TRBV5-4
CDR3 protein: CASSLARGNTGELFF

clone size: once
V gene: TRBV28
CDR3 protein: CASSPDRWAFF

clone size: NA
V gene: TRBV12-5
CDR3 protein: CASGLDRGDEQYF

clone size: NA
V gene: TRBV4-3
CDR3 protein: CASSQEGGGADTQYF

clone size: NA
V gene: TRBV27
CDR3 protein: CASSLTGVVSPALFYGYTF

clone size: NA
V gene: TRBV5-4
CDR3 protein: CASRGTGGIGGTDTQYF

clone size: NA
V gene: TRBV28
CDR3 protein: CASRPGTTGANVLTF

clone size: NA
V gene: TRBV11-2
CDR3 protein: CASSNTPGQGYEQYF

clone size: NA
V gene: TRBV19
CDR3 protein: CASIGTGATIQPQHF

clone size: NA
V gene: TRBV2
CDR3 protein: CASNLFRGRDTEAFF

clone size: NA
V gene: TRBV5-4
CDR3 protein: CASSLQGVNTEAFF